The 25 T cell receptor beta chains given below trace back to one sample, sequenced in a study of shared clonotypes between healthy human individuals. Repertoires were generated with immunoSEQ multiplex PCR, while TCRdb's copy carries only in-frame clones and drops some. Of 950,000 to 1,300,000 clones in the sample, about 77% were seen once. The sequencing sample was made of memory CD4+ T cells sorted from blood. The subset here: CD45RA-negative fraction. These receptor sequences come from a man aged 18-30 years in good health.

V is TRBV7-9 and J is TRBJ2-3, with a weak D call TRBD2 (5 bases). Germline-derived CDR1 and CDR2 are SEHNR and FQNEAQ (reference sequence). The CDR3 length is 14 residues. The V and J ends lost 5 bases and 4 bases respectively, with 13 bases between them. The DNA of the CDR3 is TGTGCCAGCAGCCCCAGCGGAGGCCCAGATACGCAGTATTTT. It encodes CASSPSGGPDTQYF.

The chain links TRBV18 to TRBJ1-1; no clear D gene. The CDR3 length is 13 residues. Germline assignment: CDR1 KGHSH and CDR2 LQKENI. Trimming cost V 3 bases and J 1 base, with 6 bases left between them. The CDR3 nucleotides read TGTGCCAGCTCACCCAACGGGAACACTGAAGCTTTCTTT. It specifies CASSPNGNTEAFF.

This clone was counted a single time. The chain recombines TRBV6-1 with TRBJ2-7, with D hard to call. The CDR3 contains 14 residues. CDR1 and CDR2 from the germline V gene are MNHNS and SASEGT. V dropped 6 bases and J dropped 1 base, with 13 bases sitting between them. CDR3 region: CASRVDWVSYEQYF. For the CDR3, the DNA is TGTGCCAGCAGGGTAGACTGGGTGTCCTACGAGCAGTACTTC.

The J gene is TRBJ2-7, the V gene TRBV11-2, with unresolved D. Trimming pared 2 bases from V and 5 bases from J, leaving 16 bases between. CDR1 and CDR2 from the germline V gene are SGHAT and FQNNGV. The CDR3 is made up of 15 amino acids. CDR3 in DNA: TGTGCCAGCAGCTTACCTGGGCTCCGGAAGGACGAGCAGTACTTC. Amino acid sequence: CASSLPGLRKDEQYF. Filled out from reference TRBV11-2 and TRBJ2-7, the complete variable domain reads EAGVAQSPRYKIIEKRQSVAFWCNPISGHATLYWYQQILGQGPKLLIQFQNNGVVDDSQLPKDRFSAERLKGVDSTLKIQPAKLEDSAVYLCASSLPGLRKDEQYFGPGTRLTVT.

Ten or more counts support this clone. The V and J genes are TRBV6-5 and TRBJ1-6; TRBD1 might be the D (5 bases). The germline V and J ends were trimmed by 2 bases and 9 bases, with 17 bases remaining between them. Germline lookup yields CDR1 MNHEY and CDR2 SVGAGI. The CDR3 runs 16 residues. The CDR3 protein is CASSYQPRDASSPLHF. Here the CDR3 DNA reads TGTGCCAGCAGTTACCAGCCGCGGGACGCATCTTCACCCCTCCACTTT.

The chain links TRBV6-1 to TRBJ2-2; possibly TRBD1 for D (6 bases). Trimming took 6 bases from V and 1 from J, leaving 12 bases between them. The CDR3 consists of 15 residues. CDR1 is MNHNS and CDR2 is SASEGT in the germline V gene. The CDR3 is CASRGDTGNTGELFF. The CDR3 region has the DNA TGTGCCAGCAGGGGGGACACCGGGAACACCGGGGAGCTGTTTTTT.

The rearrangement links TRBV6-1 to TRBJ2-3; no clear D gene. Germline CDR1 is MNHNS and CDR2 is SASEGT. The V end lost 5 bases, the J end lost 3 bases, and 6 bases lay between the germline ends. The CDR3 consists of 12 residues. CDR3 nucleotide sequence: TGTGCCAGCAGTACTCAAACAGATACGCAGTATTTT. Translation gives CASSTQTDTQYF.

The chain is built from TRBV2 and TRBJ2-1; 7 positions agree with TRBD2. Germline values: CDR1 SNHLY, CDR2 FYNNEI. The junction had 13 bases not matched to a gene; V was cut back by 11 bases and J by 9 bases. This CDR3 comprises 13 residues. The CDR3 here is CASTGPERGEQFF. The CDR3 bases are TGTGCCTCCACGGGCCCAGAGCGGGGTGAGCAGTTCTTC.

The chain couples TRBV4-1 to TRBJ1-2; tentatively, D is TRBD1 (5 bases). CDR1 and CDR2 from the germline V gene are MGHRA and YSYEKL. V shed 0 bases and J shed 5 bases, with 13 bases lying between them. CDR3 length: 15 residues. CDR3 region: CASSQEVGTGYGYTF. The DNA for the CDR3 is TGCGCCAGCAGCCAAGAGGTCGGGACCGGATATGGCTACACCTTC.

This clone turned up a few times. This chain connects TRBV7-3 to TRBJ2-3, with no clear D. The germline V gene has CDR1 SGHTA and CDR2 FQGTGA. V lost 6 bases and J 0 bases, leaving 7 bases between the germline ends. This CDR3 has 13 amino acids. The CDR3 loop is CASSFASTDTQYF. CDR3 DNA sequence: TGTGCCAGCAGTTTTGCTAGCACAGATACGCAGTATTTT.

The J gene is TRBJ2-3, the V gene TRBV18; D may match TRBD1 or TRBD2 (6 bases each). Deletions cut 0 bases from V and 4 bases from J, with 11 bases between. The CDR3 contains 15 residues. The germline V gene encodes CDR1 KGHSH and CDR2 LQKENI. The CDR3 sequence: CASSPPWGAADTQYF. DNA for the CDR3: TGTGCCAGCTCACCACCGTGGGGGGCTGCAGATACGCAGTATTTT. The variable domain in full, with the rest retrieved from reference TRBV18 and TRBJ2-3, is NAGVMQNPRHLVRRRGQEARLRCSPMKGHSHVYWYRQLPEEGLKFMVYLQKENIIDESGMPKERFSAEFPKEGPSILRIQQVVRGDSAAYFCASSPPWGAADTQYFGPGTRLTVL.

The chain links TRBV11-2 to TRBJ2-6; tentatively, D is TRBD2 (5 bases). The CDR3 loop spans 17 amino acids. Deletions cut 1 base from V and 0 bases from J, with 10 bases between. CDR1 is SGHAT, CDR2 FQNNGV, per germline. The CDR3 coding sequence is TGTGCCAGCAGCTTAGGAGGACGGGGCTCTGGGGCCAACGTCCTGACTTTC. Its translation is CASSLGGRGSGANVLTF.

The genes are TRBV7-3 and TRBJ2-3; 14 bases line up with TRBD2. There are 18 residues in the CDR3. J was trimmed by 4 bases and V by 4 bases; bases with no gene match: 10. Germline CDR1 is SGHTA and CDR2 is FQGTGA. The DNA of the CDR3 is TGTGCCAGCAGCTCCTCTCTTGGACTAGCGGGAGGTCCAGATACGCAGTATTTT. Protein product: CASSSSLGLAGGPDTQYF.

This clone was detected only a few times. The V gene is TRBV25-1, the J gene TRBJ2-4; 11 bases map to TRBD2. The CDR3 is made up of 16 amino acids. Germline CDR1 is MGHDK and CDR2 is SYGVNS. Unmatched junction bases numbered 12, after V lost 8 bases and J lost 6 bases. The CDR3 protein is CASSPSTSGNGNIQYF. In nucleotides, the CDR3 is TGTGCCAGCTCCCCCTCGACTAGCGGGAATGGAAACATTCAGTACTTC.

This rearrangement joins TRBV6-6 to TRBJ2-3, with a possible D match to TRBD2 (6 bases). Trimming stripped 2 bases from V and 0 bases from J, with 6 bases between. The V gene's germline CDR1 is MNHNY and CDR2 SVGAGI (reference sequence). CDR3 length equals 14 residues. DNA for the CDR3: TGTGCCAGCAGTTACGGGGGGAGCACAGATACGCAGTATTTT. Translated, it gives CASSYGGSTDTQYF.

The chain is built from TRBV9 and TRBJ2-7; D uncertain. CDR1 and CDR2 (germline): SGDLS, YYNGEE. The CDR3 length is 14 residues. The germline V and J ends were trimmed by 4 bases and 2 bases, with 13 bases remaining between them. In nucleotides, the CDR3 is TGTGCCAGCAGCCCCAATCTGGTCCCCTACGAGCAGTACTTC. It yields the protein CASSPNLVPYEQYF.

This clone was seen just once. J is TRBJ1-1 and V is TRBV6-4, with D maybe TRBD1 (6 bases). Germline V lookup: CDR1 MRHNA, CDR2 SNTAGT. V was pared by 7 bases and J by 3 bases, with 15 bases between. The CDR3 consists of 14 residues. Here the CDR3 reads CASILRGGDTEAFF. In DNA, the CDR3 is TGTGCCAGCATCCTCCGAGGGGGAGACACTGAAGCTTTCTTT.

The J gene is TRBJ2-5, the V gene TRBV7-6; 7 nucleotides align to TRBD2. Germline V gene sequence: CDR1 SGHVS, CDR2 FNYEAQ. CDR3 length equals 18 residues. V dropped 5 bases and J dropped 1; count of bases not matched to a gene: 16. For the CDR3, the DNA is TGTGCCAGCAGCCCCCGGCGCTCGGGAGGATCCCCCCAAGAGACCCAGTACTTC. Its translation is CASSPRRSGGSPQETQYF. The full variable domain, completed using reference TRBV7-6 and TRBJ2-5, is GAGVSQSPRYKVTKRGQDVALRCDPISGHVSLYWYRQALGQGPEFLTYFNYEAQQDKSGLPNDRFSAERPEGSISTLTIQRTEQRDSAMYRCASSPRRSGGSPQETQYFGPGTRLLVL.

The rearrangement links TRBV6-1 to TRBJ2-5; a possible D gene is TRBD2 (6 bases). Trimming stripped 7 bases from V and 5 bases from J, with 17 bases between. The CDR3 is 14 amino acids. Germline-derived CDR1 and CDR2 are MNHNS and SASEGT. The CDR3 loop reads CASTPGGRVETQYF. CDR3 DNA sequence: TGTGCCAGCACGCCCGGGGGTCGGGTGGAGACCCAGTACTTC.

The chain uses TRBV6-5 and TRBJ1-5, with 9 positions matching TRBD1. Unmatched junction bases numbered 7, after V lost 4 bases and J lost 9 bases. CDR1 is MNHEY, CDR2 SVGAGI, per germline. The CDR3 is 14 residues long. The CDR3 region is CASSWDRVGGPQHF. CDR3 bases: TGTGCCAGCAGTTGGGACAGGGTGGGAGGGCCCCAGCATTTT.

The chain joins TRBV5-1 to TRBJ1-2; 8 bases align to TRBD1. The CDR3 has 13 amino acids. Germline-derived CDR1 and CDR2 are SGHRS and YFSETQ. Germline trimming cut 4 bases from V and 8 bases from J; bases unmatched to any gene: 7. The CDR3: CASSPTGTGGYTF. The CDR3 coding sequence is TGCGCCAGCAGCCCAACCGGGACAGGAGGCTACACCTTC.

The chain combines TRBV15 with TRBJ2-3; D possibly uses TRBD1 or TRBD2 (5 bases each). In germline, CDR1 is LNHNV, CDR2 YYDKDF (reference sequence). Trimming took 3 bases from V and 4 from J, leaving 14 bases between them. This CDR3 has 15 amino acids. CDR3 in DNA: TGTGCCACCAGCAGGGACGTTGGGGGTTCAGATACGCAGTATTTT. It specifies CATSRDVGGSDTQYF.

The genes are TRBV11-2 and TRBJ1-1; 7 bases map to TRBD1. CDR1 and CDR2 from the germline V gene are SGHAT and FQNNGV. The CDR3 spans 15 residues. Losses at the gene ends were 5 bases for V and 6 bases for J; bases not matched to a gene: 12. The CDR3 DNA reads TGTGCCAGCAGCCTGGGACAGCGCATGGAGGCTGAAGCTTTCTTT. Its protein product is CASSLGQRMEAEAFF.

The chain carries TRBV10-2 and TRBJ1-6; no clear D gene. Germline CDR1 reads WSHSY; CDR2 reads SAAADI. The CDR3 has 14 amino acids. V lost 2 bases and J lost 10, with 12 bases in between. The CDR3: CASSEIGSESPLHF. The CDR3, as DNA: TGCGCCAGCAGTGAGATAGGGTCTGAGTCACCCCTCCACTTT.

This chain links TRBV2 with TRBJ2-1; no definite D call. Trimming pared 8 bases from V and 0 bases from J, leaving 11 bases between. This CDR3 spans 14 amino acids. The germline V gene encodes CDR1 SNHLY and CDR2 FYNNEI. Written as DNA, the CDR3 is TGTGCCAGCTCGCCTGCCAGCTCCTACAATGAGCAGTTCTTC. This encodes CASSPASSYNEQFF.